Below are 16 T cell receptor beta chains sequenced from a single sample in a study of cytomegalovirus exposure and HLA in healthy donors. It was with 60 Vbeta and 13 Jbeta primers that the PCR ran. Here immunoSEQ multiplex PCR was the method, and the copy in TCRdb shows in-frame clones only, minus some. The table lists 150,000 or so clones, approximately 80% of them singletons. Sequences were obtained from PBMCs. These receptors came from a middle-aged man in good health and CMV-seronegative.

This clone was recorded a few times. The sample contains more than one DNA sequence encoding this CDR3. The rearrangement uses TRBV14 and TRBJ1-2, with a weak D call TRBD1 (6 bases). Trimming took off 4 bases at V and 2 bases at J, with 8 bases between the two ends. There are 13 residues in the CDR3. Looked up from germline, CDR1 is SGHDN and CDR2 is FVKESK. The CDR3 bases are TGTGCCAGCAGCCCGACAGGAAACTATGGCTACACCTTC. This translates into CASSPTGNYGYTF.

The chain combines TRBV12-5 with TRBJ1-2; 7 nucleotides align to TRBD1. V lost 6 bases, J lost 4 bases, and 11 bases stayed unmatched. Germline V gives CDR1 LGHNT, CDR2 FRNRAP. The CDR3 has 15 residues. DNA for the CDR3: TGTGCTAGTGGGCACCATGACAGGGTGGTCTATGGCTACACCTTC. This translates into CASGHHDRVVYGYTF.

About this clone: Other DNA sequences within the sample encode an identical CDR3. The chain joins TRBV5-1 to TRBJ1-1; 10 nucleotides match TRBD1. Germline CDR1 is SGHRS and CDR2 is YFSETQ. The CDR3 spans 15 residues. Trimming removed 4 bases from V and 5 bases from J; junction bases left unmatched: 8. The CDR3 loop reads CASSPAGQGNTEAFF. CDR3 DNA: TGCGCCAGCAGCCCAGCGGGACAGGGGAATACTGAAGCTTTCTTT.

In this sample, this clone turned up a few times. CDR3 amino acids: CASSLAGGLTGELFF. The CDR3 coding sequence is TGTGCCAGCAGCTTGGCGGGGGGCTTGACCGGGGAGCTGTTTTTT. V is TRBV5-4 and J is TRBJ2-2, with D possibly TRBD2 on 7 matching bases. The CDR3 is 15 residues long. The V gene's germline CDR1 is SGHNT and CDR2 YYREEE (reference sequence). Trimming took 0 bases from V and 5 from J, leaving 11 bases between them.

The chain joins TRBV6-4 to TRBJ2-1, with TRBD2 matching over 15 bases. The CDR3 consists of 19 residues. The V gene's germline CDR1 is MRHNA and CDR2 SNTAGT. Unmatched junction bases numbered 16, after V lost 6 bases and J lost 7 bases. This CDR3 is CASSPGLLSGTSGRNEQFF. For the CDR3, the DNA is TGTGCCAGCAGCCCCGGGCTGCTTTCCGGGACTAGCGGGAGGAATGAGCAGTTCTTC.

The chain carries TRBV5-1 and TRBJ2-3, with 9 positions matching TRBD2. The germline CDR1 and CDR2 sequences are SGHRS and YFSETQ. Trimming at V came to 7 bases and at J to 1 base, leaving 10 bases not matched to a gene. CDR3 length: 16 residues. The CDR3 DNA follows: TGCGCCAGCCTGAAGGGCGGGGGGGCCGGCACAGATACGCAGTATTTT. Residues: CASLKGGGAGTDTQYF. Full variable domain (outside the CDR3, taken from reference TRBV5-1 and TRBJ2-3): KAGVTQTPRYLIKTRGQQVTLSCSPISGHRSVSWYQQTPGQGLQFLFEYFSETQRNKGNFPGRFSGRQFSNSRSEMNVSTLELGDSALYLCASLKGGGAGTDTQYFGPGTRLTVL.

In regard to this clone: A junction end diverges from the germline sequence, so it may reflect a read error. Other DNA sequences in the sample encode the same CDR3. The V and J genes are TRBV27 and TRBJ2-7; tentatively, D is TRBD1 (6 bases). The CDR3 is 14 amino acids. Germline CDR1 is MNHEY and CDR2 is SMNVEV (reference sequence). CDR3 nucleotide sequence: TGCGCCAGCAGTTTGGCTGGGGGCCTGAACGAGCAGTACTTC. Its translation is CASSLAGGLNEQYF.

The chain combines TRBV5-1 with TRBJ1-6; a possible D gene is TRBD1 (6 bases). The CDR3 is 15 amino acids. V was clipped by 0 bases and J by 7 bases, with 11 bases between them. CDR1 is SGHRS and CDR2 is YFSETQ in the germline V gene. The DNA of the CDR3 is TGCGCCAGCAGCTTGGGAGAGGGGGGGAATTCACCCCTCCACTTT. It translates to CASSLGEGGNSPLHF. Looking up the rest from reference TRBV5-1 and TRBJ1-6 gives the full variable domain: KAGVTQTPRYLIKTRGQQVTLSCSPISGHRSVSWYQQTPGQGLQFLFEYFSETQRNKGNFPGRFSGRQFSNSRSEMNVSTLELGDSALYLCASSLGEGGNSPLHFGNGTRLTVT.

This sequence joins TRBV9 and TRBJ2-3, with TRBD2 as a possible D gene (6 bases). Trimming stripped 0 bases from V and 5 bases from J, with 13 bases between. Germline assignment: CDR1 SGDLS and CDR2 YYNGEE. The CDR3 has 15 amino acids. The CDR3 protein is CASSVGAGSQDTQYF. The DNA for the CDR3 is TGTGCCAGCAGCGTAGGGGCGGGGTCACAAGATACGCAGTATTTT.

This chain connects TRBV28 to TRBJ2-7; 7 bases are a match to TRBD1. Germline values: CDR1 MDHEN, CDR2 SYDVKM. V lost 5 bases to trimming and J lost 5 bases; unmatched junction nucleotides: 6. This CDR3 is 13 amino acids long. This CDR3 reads CASSELQGHEQYF. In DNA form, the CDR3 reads TGTGCCAGCAGTGAGTTACAGGGGCACGAGCAGTACTTC.

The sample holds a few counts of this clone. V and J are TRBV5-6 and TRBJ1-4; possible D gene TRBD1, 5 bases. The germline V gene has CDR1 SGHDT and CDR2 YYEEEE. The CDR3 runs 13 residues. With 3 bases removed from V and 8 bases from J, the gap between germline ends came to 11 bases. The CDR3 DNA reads TGTGCCAGCAGCTCGGACATTTCCGAAAAACTGTTTTTT. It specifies CASSSDISEKLFF. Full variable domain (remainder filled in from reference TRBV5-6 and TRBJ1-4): DAGVTQSPTHLIKTRGQQVTLRCSPKSGHDTVSWYQQALGQGPQFIFQYYEEEERQRGNFPDRFSGHQFPNYSSELNVNALLLGDSALYLCASSSDISEKLFFGSGTQLSVL.

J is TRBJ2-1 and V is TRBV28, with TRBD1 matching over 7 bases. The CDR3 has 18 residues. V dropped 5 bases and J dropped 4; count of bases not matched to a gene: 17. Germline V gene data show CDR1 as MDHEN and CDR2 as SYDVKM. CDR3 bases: TGTGCCAGCAGTCCCCGGGGCTATCTCGGGACAGCATACAATGAGCAGTTCTTC. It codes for CASSPRGYLGTAYNEQFF.

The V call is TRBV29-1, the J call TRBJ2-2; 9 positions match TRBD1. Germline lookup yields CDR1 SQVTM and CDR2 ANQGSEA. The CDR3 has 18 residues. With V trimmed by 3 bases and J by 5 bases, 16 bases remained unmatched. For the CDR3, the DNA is TGCAGCGTTGAGATCTTTCGGCCGGGACAGGGTTGGACCGGGGAGCTGTTTTTT. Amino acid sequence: CSVEIFRPGQGWTGELFF.

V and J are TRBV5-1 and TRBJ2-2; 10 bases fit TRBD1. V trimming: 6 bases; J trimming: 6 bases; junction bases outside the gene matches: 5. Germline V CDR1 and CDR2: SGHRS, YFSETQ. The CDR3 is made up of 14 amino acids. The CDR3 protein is CASTGTGVPGELFF. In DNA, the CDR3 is TGCGCCAGCACTGGGACAGGGGTTCCCGGGGAGCTGTTTTTT.

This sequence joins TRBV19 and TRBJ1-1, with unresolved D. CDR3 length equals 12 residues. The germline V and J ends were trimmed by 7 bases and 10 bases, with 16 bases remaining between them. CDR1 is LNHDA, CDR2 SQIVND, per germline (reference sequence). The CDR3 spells CASTNPGNRAFF. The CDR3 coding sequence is TGTGCCAGTACTAACCCGGGAAATCGAGCTTTCTTT.

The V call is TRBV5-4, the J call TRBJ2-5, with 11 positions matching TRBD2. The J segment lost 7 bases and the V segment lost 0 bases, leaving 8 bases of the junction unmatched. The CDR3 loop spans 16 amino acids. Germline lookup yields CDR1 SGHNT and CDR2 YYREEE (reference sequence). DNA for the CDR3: TGTGCCAGCAGCTTGGATCTAGCGGGGGGTGGTGTGACCCAGTACTTC. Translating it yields CASSLDLAGGGVTQYF.